This TCR beta chain was identified in a study of CXCR3-negative and CXCR3-positive naive CD8 T cells. Naive CD8+ T cells displayed a CD45RO-CCR7+CD27+CD95- phenotype. Germline V CDR1 and CDR2: MDHEN, SYDVKM. The CDR3 runs 12 residues. Through 5' RACE with UMI labels, the TRB cDNA libraries were prepared. TCRdb reprocessed the 5' RACE reads, with one entry per CDR3 protein and no DNA. The listing contains approximately 100,000 distinct CDR3 sequences. To note about this clonotype: The target antigen is unknown.

Whole-study results and caveats: Most assays were run on fresh PBMCs (CXCR3 expression partially decreased after cryopreservation). When CXCR3-positive naive cells were set against CXCR3-negative naive cells, the former had more hydrophobic TRB CDR3s. Naive CXCR3-positive and CXCR3-negative cells shared similar TRBV-TRBJ usage, unlike memory cells.

The sequencing input was naive CXCR3+ CD8+ T cells from blood. Subset indicated: CD45RO-CCR7+CD27+CD95- naive CD8+ T cells expressing CXCR3 (TNR3+). The chain employs TRBV28 and TRBJ2-7; the D gene TCRdb calls, TRBD2, cannot be checked with no DNA. This TCR came from a human donor in good health. Some clones in this sample may be carry-over from other donors' samples. CDR3: CASSPSPYEQYF.